This section outlines one T cell receptor (beta chain) sequence together with its context. This sample stems from a study of blood T cell repertoires in COVID-19. Study background: Collection of acute and convalescent COVID-19 samples took place in the United States, Italy and Spain.

Sequencing used immunoSEQ multiplex PCR; TCRdb keeps in-frame clones, though not all of them. The sample records 300,000 to 350,000 clones, approximately 88% being singletons. Two consecutive negative NP/OP PCR tests, clearance, or resolved symptoms defined Cohort 3 recovery. The CDR3 loop spans 14 amino acids. Germline CDR1 reads GTSNPN; CDR2 reads SVGIG (reference sequence). V dropped 2 bases and J dropped 7 bases, with 15 bases sitting between them. The material sequenced was PBMCs or T cells enriched from blood (not recorded which). This TCR was recovered from a man aged 25 to 40 who had recovered from COVID-19. The chain uses TRBV30 and TRBJ2-1, with D perhaps matching TRBD2 (6 bases). The CDR3 nucleotides read TGTGCCTGGAGTAGGAGGGAAGGTAGGAATGAGCAGTTCTTC. It specifies CAWSRREGRNEQFF.